These T cell receptor beta chains were read from a single sample in a study of T cell responses to AZD1222 COVID-19 vaccine. The repertoire was sequenced with immunoSEQ multiplex PCR; TCRdb's copy has only in-frame clones and lacks some. Here the sample spans roughly 160,000 clones, approximately 88% being singletons. Material: peripheral blood, obtained 28 days after the second AZD1222 dose. These receptor sequences come from an adult who received the AZD1222 COVID-19 vaccine. Each CDR3 is given with its conserved first and last residue. A D gene is named only where the DNA matches it firmly. The size entry is marked missing in some rows and otherwise reads once, few, many or a size class.

>TRBV2|.|TRBJ1-6|17|few
TGTGCCAGCAGTGTGGGACACCTGAGCTCCTATAATTCACCCCTCCACTTT
CASSVGHLSSYNSPLHF
>TRBV7-9|.|TRBJ1-1|16|.
TGTGCCAGCAGCTCAAGGGGCTCAGGGTCGAACACTGAAGCTTTCTTT
CASSSRGSGSNTEAFF
>TRBV24-1|.|TRBJ1-5|15|once
TGTGCCACCAGTGATCGAATCAGGGGAAATCAGCCCCAGCATTTT
CATSDRIRGNQPQHF
>TRBV6-5|.|TRBJ1-5|14|once
TGTGCCAGCAGTTACTTGGGGAACGATCAGCCCCAGCATTTT
CASSYLGNDQPQHF
>TRBV2|.|TRBJ1-2|12|few
TGTGCCGGCCTAACCCAGAACTATGGCTACACCTTC
CAGLTQNYGYTF
>TRBV4-3|.|TRBJ1-3|15|.
TGCGCCAGCAGCCCGGACGTGTCCTCTGGAAACACCATATATTTT
CASSPDVSSGNTIYF
>TRBV9|.|TRBJ2-3|14|once
TGTGCCAGCAGCCGACAACCCGGGGCGGATACGCAGTATTTT
CASSRQPGADTQYF
>TRBV19|TRBD1|TRBJ1-5|17|.
TGTGCCAGTAGTATCTCTAGAGGACAGGGATACGATCAGCCCCAGCATTTT
CASSISRGQGYDQPQHF
>TRBV30|.|TRBJ2-2|12|.
TGTGCCTGGAGTATGAGCACCGGGGAGCTGTTTTTT
CAWSMSTGELFF
>TRBV19|TRBD1|TRBJ2-3|13|.
TGTGCCACCAGGACAGGGGGCATCGATACGCAGTATTTT
CATRTGGIDTQYF
>TRBV14|TRBD1|TRBJ1-2|18|.
TGTGCCAGCAGCCCCTACGGACAGGGGGCTGGGAAAAACTATGGCTACACCTTC
CASSPYGQGAGKNYGYTF
>TRBV13|.|TRBJ1-1|16|.
TGTGCCAGCAGCATAGGGAGGGGAGGCGGGAACACTGAAGCTTTCTTT
CASSIGRGGGNTEAFF
>TRBV7-6|TRBD1|TRBJ1-5|16|.
TGTGCCAGCAGCTTACTGGCCACAGGGGCTGGTCAGCCCCAGCATTTT
CASSLLATGAGQPQHF
>TRBV5-6|TRBD1|TRBJ2-5|14|.
TGTGCCAGCAGCTTGGGGGGACAGAAAGAGACCCAGTACTTC
CASSLGGQKETQYF
>TRBV19|.|TRBJ1-1|12|.
TGTGCCAGTAGTATAGATCGGGGGATAGCTTTCTTT
CASSIDRGIAFF
>TRBV20-1|.|TRBJ1-1|11|.
TGCAGTGCTGCGCTGGACAAAGGAGCTTTCTTT
CSAALDKGAFF
>TRBV2|.|TRBJ1-1|12|.
TGTGCCAGCATTACCTACCTAGGGCAAGCTTTCTTT
CASITYLGQAFF